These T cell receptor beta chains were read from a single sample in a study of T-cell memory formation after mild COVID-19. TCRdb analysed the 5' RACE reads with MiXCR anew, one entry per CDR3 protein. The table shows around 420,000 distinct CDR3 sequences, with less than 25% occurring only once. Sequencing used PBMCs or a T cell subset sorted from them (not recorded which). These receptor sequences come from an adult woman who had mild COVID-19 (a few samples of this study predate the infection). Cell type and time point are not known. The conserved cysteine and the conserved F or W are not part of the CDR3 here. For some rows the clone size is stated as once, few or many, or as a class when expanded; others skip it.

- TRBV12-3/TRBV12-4 ASSSWTGSNTDTQY
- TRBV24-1 ATSESWGNQPQH
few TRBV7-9 ASSQGLSGLYGYT
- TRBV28 ASSTGFGNQPQH
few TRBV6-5 ASSFDRAGTGELF
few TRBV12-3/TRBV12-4 ASSLRGGVPGRRDYEQY
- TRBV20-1 SASGTSGINEQF
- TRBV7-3 ASSEGAGGTQY
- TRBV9 ASQKDPGGANYGYT
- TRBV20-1 SARPSGGAWTDTQY
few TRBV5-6 ASSLGADGGQETQY
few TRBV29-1 SVGFERGLAGFYEQY
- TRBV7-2 ASNNRALFVGELF
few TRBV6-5 ASSSDRANNQPQH